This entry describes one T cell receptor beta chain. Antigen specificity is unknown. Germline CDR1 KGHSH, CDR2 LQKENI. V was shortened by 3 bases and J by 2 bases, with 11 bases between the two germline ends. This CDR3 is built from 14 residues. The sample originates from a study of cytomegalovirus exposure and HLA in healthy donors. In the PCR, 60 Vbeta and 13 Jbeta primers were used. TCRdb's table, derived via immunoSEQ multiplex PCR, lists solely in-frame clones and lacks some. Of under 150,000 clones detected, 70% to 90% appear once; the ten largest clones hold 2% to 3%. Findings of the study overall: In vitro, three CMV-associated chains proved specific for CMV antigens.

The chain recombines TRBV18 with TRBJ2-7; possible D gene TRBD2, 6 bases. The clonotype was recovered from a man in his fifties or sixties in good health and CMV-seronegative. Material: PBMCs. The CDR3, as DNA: TGTGCCAGCTCACCCGAGGCGGGAACCTACGAGCAGTACTTC. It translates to CASSPEAGTYEQYF. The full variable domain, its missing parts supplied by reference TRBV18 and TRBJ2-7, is NAGVMQNPRHLVRRRGQEARLRCSPMKGHSHVYWYRQLPEEGLKFMVYLQKENIIDESGMPKERFSAEFPKEGPSILRIQQVVRGDSAAYFCASSPEAGTYEQYFGPGTRLTVT.